This T cell receptor (beta chain) was profiled in a study of beta chain features in type 1 diabetes. Study-wide context: Examination spanned over 85,000,000 sorted cells from all samples.

The V gene end was trimmed by 5 bases and the J gene end by 2 bases; junction bases not matched to a gene: 3. Per germline, CDR1 SGHDN and CDR2 FVKESK. The CDR3 loop spans 14 amino acids. Whole-study results and caveats: In comparison with healthy donors, patients had naive, central memory and Treg TCRB repertoires that appeared more similar. Moderate yet significant TCRB CDR3 shortening was seen in Type 1 diabetes patients in all four CD4+ subsets. In type 1 diabetes patients, VDJ junctions had fewer insertions; deletions at these junctions were more frequent.

Reverse transcription of all isolated RNA meant that expressed TCRB transcripts were sequenced. About 3.57 million reads per sample were averaged for naive, central memory and regulatory samples. Data came from immunoSEQ multiplex PCR; TCRdb stores just in-frame clones and leaves some out. Altogether hundreds of thousands of clones are present, roughly 13% being singletons, with the ten largest covering 0.02% to 0.025%. Note on this clone: Its antigen is currently unknown.

This receptor was taken from a young man with type 1 diabetes. The chain has TRBV14 and TRBJ2-1, with 7 positions matching TRBD2. The sample comprised naive CD4+ T cells from blood. CDR3 bases: TGTGCCAGCAGCGGGAGGGCAGCCTACAATGAGCAGTTCTTC. This sequence encodes CASSGRAAYNEQFF.